This T cell receptor beta chain was profiled in a study of T cells in Graves' hyperthyroidism and ophthalmopathy. Study-wide results and limits: Patients with ophthalmopathy were separated from those with stable hyperthyroidism by a 13 V-J model. The majority of expanded thyroid clonotypes above 0.001 also appeared in blood.

The source of the PBMCs was approximately 9.5 ml of fresh peripheral blood. Trimming took 5 bases from V and 4 from J, leaving 21 bases between them. The V gene's germline CDR1 is MNHNS and CDR2 SASEGT. This CDR3 contains 17 residues. This clonotype came up many times. What it binds is unknown. From RNA transcripts, TCR beta CDR3 regions were amplified. The study used the HTBI primer set for a first-round RT-PCR of the TCR CDR3. MiXCR, applied by TCRdb to the multiplex PCR reads, yields one record per CDR3 protein. The sample lists hundreds of thousands of distinct CDR3 sequences, 15% to 20% seen once, with just over 55% in the top ten.

This TCR was recovered from a woman in her fifties or sixties with Graves' ophthalmopathy. Sequencing was carried out using blood. V is TRBV6-1 and J is TRBJ1-5; D is undetermined. The CDR3 nucleotides are TGTGCCAGCAGTTTACTCTACCGGGGTGGGCGGAATCAGCCCCAGCATTTT. Protein product: CASSLLYRGGRNQPQHF.